The 17 T cell receptor beta chains listed next were all sequenced from one sample in a study of metastatic and nonmetastatic thyroid tumors. Before thyroid surgery, none of the patients had received any treatment. TCRdb reprocessed the PCR reads via MiXCR. The repertoire holds 20,000 to 30,000 clones, with approximately 20% as singletons. Sequenced material: blood. The receptors derive from a male donor with papillary thyroid cancer or a benign thyroid nodule (not recorded which). Some clones in this sample may be carry-over from other donors' samples.

This clone was seen many times. V and J are TRBV7-9 and TRBJ2-7; no definite D call. Germline lookup yields CDR1 SEHNR and CDR2 FQNEAQ (reference sequence). CDR3 length equals 13 residues. The V end lost 7 bases, the J end lost 0 bases, and 10 bases lay between the germline ends. This chain's CDR3 is CASTADSSYEQYF. The DNA for the CDR3 is TGTGCCAGCACCGCGGATAGCTCCTACGAGCAGTACTTC.

The chain carries TRBV25-1 and TRBJ1-1, with unresolved D. Trimming left V 3 bases short and J 3 bases short, with 11 bases between. CDR1 is MGHDK and CDR2 is SYGVNS in the germline V gene. This CDR3 comprises 14 residues. The CDR3 DNA is TGTGCCAGCAGTGACGGAGGTAAGGACACTGAAGCTTTCTTT. It codes for CASSDGGKDTEAFF.

This clone has a count of ten or more. The V call is TRBV4-1, the J call TRBJ1-1, with D uncertain. The CDR3 is made up of 14 amino acids. Germline values: CDR1 MGHRA, CDR2 YSYEKL. Trimming shortened V by 3 bases and J by 5 bases, and 13 bases separated the two germline ends. The chain's CDR3 is CASSHPLRRTEAFF. In nucleotides, the CDR3 is TGCGCCAGCAGCCACCCCTTGAGACGGACTGAAGCTTTCTTT.

This clone is categorized as medium-sized. This chain uses TRBV6-1 with TRBJ1-4; 7 bases agree with TRBD1. Germline CDR1 reads MNHNS; CDR2 reads SASEGT. The ends lost 6 bases at V and 7 bases at J; junction bases unmatched: 8. The CDR3 has 14 amino acids. CDR3 sequence reads: CASRPVTGSEKLFF. CDR3 DNA: TGTGCCAGCAGACCCGTGACAGGGAGTGAAAAACTGTTTTTT.

This clone was detected ten times or more. For the CDR3, the DNA is TGTGCCAGCAGCCCTAGCGGGAGAGGGGACGAGCAGTACTTC. As protein: CASSPSGRGDEQYF. J is TRBJ2-7 and V is TRBV7-9, with 10 positions matching TRBD2. The V segment lost 5 bases and the J segment 5 bases; nucleotides outside the gene matches: 6. The CDR3 contains 14 residues. The germline V gene encodes CDR1 SEHNR and CDR2 FQNEAQ (reference sequence).

At least ten counts were recorded for this clone. The J gene is TRBJ2-7, the V gene TRBV20-1; TRBD2 matches 7 bases. This CDR3 region has 14 residues. V trimming: 0 bases; J trimming: 1 base; junction bases outside the gene matches: 3. CDR1 and CDR2 (germline): DFQATT, SNEGSKA (reference sequence). CDR3 bases: TGCAGTGCTAGAGAGCGGGAGAGATCCTACGAGCAGTACTTC. This gives the protein CSARERERSYEQYF.

This clone occurred a few times. This chain joins TRBV24-1 and TRBJ2-3, with D possibly TRBD2 on 6 matching bases. CDR1 is KGHDR, CDR2 SFDVKD, per germline. The germline V and J ends were trimmed by 6 bases and 8 bases, with 17 bases remaining between them. The CDR3 spans 14 residues. This CDR3 is CATSFSLTGGTQYF. As DNA, the CDR3 is TGTGCCACCAGTTTCTCGTTGACCGGGGGTACGCAGTATTTT.

This chain uses TRBV3-1 with TRBJ1-5; weak D call: TRBD1 (5 bases). CDR1 and CDR2 from the germline V gene are LGHDT and YNNKEL (reference sequence). V lost 6 bases and J lost 8, with 14 bases in between. The CDR3 has 13 amino acids. The CDR3 nucleotides read TGTGCCAGCAGTCTTCAGGGTGCAGAGCCCCAGCATTTT. It specifies CASSLQGAEPQHF.

In the case of this clone: A read error may account for a junction end that differs from germline. CDR3 nucleotides: TGCGGTGCTAGCCTACTGGGCAGGGGGGATGGCTACACATTC. It translates to CGASLLGRGDGYTF. The V call is TRBV20-1, the J call TRBJ1-2, with TRBD1 matching over 7 bases. CDR1 is DFQATT and CDR2 is SNEGSKA in the germline V gene (reference sequence). This CDR3 contains 14 residues.

Many counts were recorded for this clone. A single base separates this from a much larger clone, so it may be a read error. This rearrangement joins TRBV11-2 to TRBJ2-1, with D unclear. V lost 3 bases, J lost 5 bases, and 17 bases lay in between. CDR1 and CDR2 (germline): SGHAT, FQNNGV. The CDR3 length is 16 residues. The CDR3 here is CASSFFRGIIHNEQFF. As DNA, the CDR3 is TGTGCCAGCAGCTTTTTCCGCGGAATAATCCACAATGAGCAGTTCTTC.

This clone was seen many times. The V call is TRBV5-1, the J call TRBJ2-1; 11 nucleotides match TRBD2. The CDR3 totals 15 residues. CDR1 is SGHRS and CDR2 is YFSETQ in the germline V gene. With 2 bases clipped from V and 7 bases from J, the junction kept 5 bases outside the gene matches. The CDR3 nucleotides are TGCGCCAGCAGCTTACTAGCGGGAGAACGAAATGAGCAGTTCTTC. Translation gives CASSLLAGERNEQFF.

This clone was counted ten times or more. The same CDR3 is also encoded by other DNA sequences in this sample. The chain couples TRBV10-3 to TRBJ2-7, with D uncertain. The germline V and J ends were trimmed by 4 bases and 6 bases, with 4 bases remaining between them. Germline V gives CDR1 ENHRY, CDR2 SYGVKD. CDR3 length equals 10 residues. The CDR3 reads CAISGFEQYF. For the CDR3, the DNA is TGTGCCATCAGTGGGTTCGAGCAGTACTTC.

At least ten counts were recorded for this clone. The V and J genes are TRBV7-2 and TRBJ2-4; no reliable D call. This CDR3 region has 12 residues. V gave up 1 base and J gave up 6 bases, with 4 bases separating them. CDR1 and CDR2 (germline): SGHTA, FQGNSA. This CDR3 is CASSLDRNIQYF. CDR3 nucleotides: TGTGCCAGCAGCTTAGACAGAAACATTCAGTACTTC. Together with reference TRBV7-2 and TRBJ2-4, the CDR3 gives the full variable domain: GAGVSQSPSNKVTEKGKDVELRCDPISGHTALYWYRQSLGQGLEFLIYFQGNSAPDKSGLPSDRFSAERTGGSVSTLTIQRTQQEDSAVYLCASSLDRNIQYFGAGTRLSVL.

This clone was seen at least ten times. The V call is TRBV7-1, the J call TRBJ2-2, with D perhaps matching TRBD1 (6 bases). TRBV7-1 is placed among ORFs of uncertain function. CDR3 length: 20 residues. Between the trimmed V and J ends, which lost 3 bases and 4 bases, there was a span of 27 bases. This CDR3 is CASSSPLQTGRIRVTGELFF. The CDR3 nucleotides read TGTGCCAGCAGCTCTCCCTTGCAGACAGGAAGGATTCGGGTCACCGGGGAGCTGTTTTTT.

As regards this clone: As the CDR3 is not closed by the conserved phenylalanine or tryptophan, this likely results from a read error. The limits of the CDR3 on the DNA are not certain, so only TCRdb's listed CDR3 is given. The genes are TRBV7-9 and TRBJ2-6; the table assigns TRBD2, which was not confirmed against the DNA. The CDR3 extends over 9 residues, inclusive of both ends. CDR1 and CDR2 from the germline V gene are SEHNR and FQNEAQ (reference sequence). The CDR3 is CASRPTRAR.

This clone ranks as medium-sized. V gene TRBV6-2 or TRBV6-3 combines with J gene TRBJ1-6; perhaps TRBD1 as D (6 bases). CDR1 is MNHEY, CDR2 SVGEGT, per germline. The CDR3 totals 15 residues. V lost 5 bases to trimming and J lost 9 bases, with 17 bases between them. CDR3 bases: TGTGCCAGCAGTCCAGTCAGGGGATTCGGTTCACCCCTCCACTTT. Translation: CASSPVRGFGSPLHF.

CDR3 nucleotides: TGTGCCAGCAGATGGGCAGGGATCTCTGAAGCTTTCTTT. This encodes CASRWAGISEAFF. The chain has TRBV6-2 or TRBV6-3 and TRBJ1-1; tentative D call: TRBD1 (5 bases). Looked up from germline, CDR1 is MNHEY and CDR2 is SVGEGT. Trimming removed 6 bases at V and 6 bases at J, with 14 bases between. This CDR3 has 13 residues.